This T cell receptor (beta chain) was sequenced during a study of memory CD4+ T cells and cytomegalovirus serostatus. General study results and limits: CD4+ memory repertoires contained about two fifths of the roughly 150 reported CMV TCRbeta sequences. The CMV-associated TCR signature appears largely within the CD4+ memory repertoire.

Looked up from germline, CDR1 is MNHEY and CDR2 is SVGAGI. CDR3 length: 15 residues. With 0 bases removed from V and 3 bases from J, the gap between germline ends came to 12 bases. Notes on this clone: Its cognate antigen is unknown.

Profiling relied on immunoSEQ multiplex PCR, and the TCRdb table lists in-frame clones only, not all of them. The sample contains about 50,000 clones, 65% to 85% of which appear only once. The sort gate was single viable CD3+CD4+CD8-CD45RO+ cells for memory CD4+ T cells. This receptor was obtained from an adult in good health and CMV-seronegative. Material for sequencing was memory CD4+ T cells from blood. The chain has TRBV6-5 and TRBJ2-7; D is undetermined. This CDR3 reads CASSYSRSQLYEQYF. In DNA form, the CDR3 reads TGTGCCAGCAGTTACTCGAGATCCCAGCTCTACGAGCAGTACTTC.